This TCR beta chain was profiled in a study of T cell repertoires in cytomegalovirus infection. Study as a whole: Shared public TCR beta signatures pointed to both CMV infection and a matching HLA type. Whole-study results and caveats: Using cumulative public TCR beta family frequency, the authors identified those who carried CMV together with the relevant HLA.

The CDR3 loop spans 13 amino acids. Looked up from germline, CDR1 is KGHDR and CDR2 is SFDVKD. Trimming removed 3 bases at V and 10 bases at J, with 12 bases between. TCRdb re-derived calls from the reads in MiXCR, one entry per CDR3 protein. Among under 350,000 distinct CDR3 sequences, over 7.5% were seen once, and the ten largest hold 4.3%. This clonotype came up many times. Its target is unknown. This receptor was obtained from a human donor in good health (CMV status not recorded). Some clones in this sample may be carry-over from other donors' samples. The chain recombines TRBV24-1 with TRBJ2-1; D uncertain. The sequenced material came from PBMCs. The CDR3 sequence: CATSDRTVSEQFF. The CDR3 region has the DNA TGTGCCACCAGTGATCGGACGGTCTCGGAGCAGTTCTTC.